The 20 T cell receptor beta chains below were found in one sample sequenced in a study of cytomegalovirus exposure and HLA in healthy donors. TCRdb keeps only in-frame clones here, not all; method: immunoSEQ multiplex PCR. The data show about 49,000 clones, around nine tenths seen once. Specimen: PBMCs. The receptors stem from a man younger than 30 in good health and CMV-seronegative.

This chain connects TRBV6-6 to TRBJ2-3; D ambiguous. V was shortened by 2 bases and J by 1 base, with 10 bases between the two germline ends. CDR1 MNHNY and CDR2 SVGAGI come from the germline V gene (reference sequence). The CDR3 consists of 15 residues. CDR3 sequence reads: CASSYPSRGTDTQYF. DNA for the CDR3: TGTGCCAGCAGTTACCCAAGCCGAGGCACAGATACGCAGTATTTT.

This clone occurred once. The chain is built from TRBV11-1 and TRBJ2-2, with a weak D call TRBD1 (5 bases). The CDR3 has 18 residues. Germline loops: CDR1 SGHAT, CDR2 FQDESV (reference sequence). V was clipped by 1 base and J by 0 bases, with 15 bases between them. The CDR3 spells CASSLGIGVSTNTGELFF. CDR3 in DNA: TGTGCCAGCAGCTTAGGTATAGGGGTCAGCACGAACACCGGGGAGCTGTTTTTT. The whole variable domain, remainder taken from reference TRBV11-1 and TRBJ2-2, is EAEVAQSPRYKITEKSQAVAFWCDPISGHATLYWYRQILGQGPELLVQFQDESVVDDSQLPKDRFSAERLKGVDSTLKIQPAELGDSAMYLCASSLGIGVSTNTGELFFGEGSRLTVL.

J is TRBJ2-6 and V is TRBV11-2, with TRBD2 matching over 11 bases. The CDR3 is 19 residues long. Germline CDR1 SGHAT, CDR2 FQNNGV. V was clipped by 5 bases and J by 4 bases; unmatched bases: 13. Written as DNA, the CDR3 is TGTGCCAGCAGCCCGCTGACTAGCGGGATCACGGACGGGGCCAACGTCCTGACTTTC. Its protein product is CASSPLTSGITDGANVLTF.

The V gene is TRBV11-1, the J gene TRBJ2-7; TRBD1 might be the D (6 bases). Germline V gives CDR1 SGHAT, CDR2 FQDESV (reference sequence). This CDR3 is 14 amino acids long. Deletions cut 5 bases from V and 4 bases from J, with 15 bases between. The CDR3 DNA reads TGTGCCAGCAGCCAGCTAGACAGGACTTACGAGCAGTACTTC. Translation: CASSQLDRTYEQYF.

The chain carries TRBV27 and TRBJ2-7; 9 bases are shared with TRBD1. CDR3 length: 16 residues. Germline lookup yields CDR1 MNHEY and CDR2 SMNVEV (reference sequence). V shed 5 bases and J 5 bases; nucleotides not matched to a gene: 13. CDR3 sequence: CASSPSPTGGSNEQYF. CDR3 bases: TGTGCCAGCAGTCCTTCGCCGACAGGGGGAAGTAACGAGCAGTACTTC.

The rearrangement uses TRBV21-1 and TRBJ2-5; the table assigns TRBD2, which was not confirmed against the DNA. TRBV21-1 is a pseudogene segment. The CDR3 consists of 16 residues. Here the CDR3 DNA reads TGTGCCAGCAGCAATAGTAGCGGGAGTGAACAAGAGACCCAGTACTTC. This gives the protein CASSNSSGSEQETQYF.

CDR3 loop: CASNPSGSFSEQFF. Here the CDR3 DNA reads TGCGCCAGCAACCCAAGCGGGAGTTTTAGTGAGCAGTTCTTC. V gene TRBV4-1 combines with J gene TRBJ2-1; 8 bases match TRBD2. Looked up from germline, CDR1 is MGHRA and CDR2 is YSYEKL. V lost 7 bases to trimming and J lost 9 bases; unmatched junction nucleotides: 11. This CDR3 has 14 residues.

The rearrangement joins TRBV11-2 to TRBJ2-3; 7 positions match TRBD1. The CDR3 covers 15 residues. The trim removed 4 bases at V and 2 bases at J, leaving 6 bases unmatched. CDR1 is SGHAT, CDR2 FQNNGV, per germline. The CDR3 here is CASSSRQGPTDTQYF. In nucleotides, the CDR3 is TGTGCCAGCAGCTCCCGACAGGGCCCCACAGATACGCAGTATTTT.

The chain employs TRBV27 and TRBJ2-2, with 13 bases matching TRBD2. The CDR3 length is 14 residues. Trimming at V came to 8 bases and at J to 6 bases, leaving 3 bases not matched to a gene. CDR1 and CDR2 from the germline V gene are MNHEY and SMNVEV (reference sequence). The CDR3 DNA reads TGTGCCAGCGGGACTAGCGGGAAATCCGGGGAGCTGTTTTTT. Translated: CASGTSGKSGELFF.

This clone has a handful of counts. The genes are TRBV5-1 and TRBJ2-2; TRBD2 agrees at 9 bases. There are 17 residues in the CDR3. Germline values: CDR1 SGHRS, CDR2 YFSETQ. The V and J ends lost 3 bases and 6 bases, in that order; junction bases with no gene match: 12. The CDR3, as DNA: TGCGCCAGCAGCTGGAGCGGGGGGCCCCTTGTAGCCGGGGAGCTGTTTTTT. Protein: CASSWSGGPLVAGELFF. The whole variable domain, remainder taken from reference TRBV5-1 and TRBJ2-2, is KAGVTQTPRYLIKTRGQQVTLSCSPISGHRSVSWYQQTPGQGLQFLFEYFSETQRNKGNFPGRFSGRQFSNSRSEMNVSTLELGDSALYLCASSWSGGPLVAGELFFGEGSRLTVL.

This chain connects TRBV27 to TRBJ2-5; D perhaps matches TRBD1 (6 bases). Germline V gene data show CDR1 as MNHEY and CDR2 as SMNVEV (reference sequence). Between the trimmed V and J ends, which lost 7 bases and 3 bases, there was a span of 9 bases. This CDR3 region has 12 residues. DNA of the CDR3: TGTGCCAGCAAGGACAGAAAAGAGACCCAGTACTTC. This codes for CASKDRKETQYF.

CDR3 residues: CASSVRGQGARQPQHF. As DNA, the CDR3 is TGTGCCAGCAGTGTACGAGGACAGGGGGCTCGGCAGCCCCAGCATTTT. V is TRBV2 and J is TRBJ1-5; TRBD1 matches 11 bases. V was clipped by 4 bases and J by 7 bases; unmatched bases: 9. The CDR3 loop spans 16 amino acids. Looked up from germline, CDR1 is SNHLY and CDR2 is FYNNEI.

The J gene is TRBJ2-5, the V gene TRBV11-2; 13 nucleotides line up with TRBD2. The CDR3 covers 15 residues. The ends lost 5 bases at V and 5 bases at J; junction bases unmatched: 5. Germline CDR1 is SGHAT and CDR2 is FQNNGV. In DNA, the CDR3 is TGTGCCAGCAGCCCCAGACTAGCGGGAGGCGAGACCCAGTACTTC. Its protein is CASSPRLAGGETQYF.

The chain links TRBV11-3 to TRBJ1-1, with D perhaps TRBD1 (6 bases). Trimming took 3 bases from V and 5 from J, leaving 16 bases between them. The CDR3 contains 15 residues. Germline CDR1 SGHNT, CDR2 YENEEA. The CDR3 bases are TGTGCCAGCAGCTTGGCCGGGACAAGTGGTACTGAAGCTTTCTTT. It encodes CASSLAGTSGTEAFF.

This clone was picked up one time. The V gene is TRBV6-6, the J gene TRBJ1-3; the D gene is possibly TRBD1 (5 bases). Looked up from germline, CDR1 is MNHNY and CDR2 is SVGAGI (reference sequence). The CDR3 spans 15 residues. The V and J ends lost 2 bases and 3 bases respectively, with 11 bases between them. The DNA of the CDR3 is TGTGCCAGCAGTTACGGGGGGGAATATGGAAACACCATATATTTT. Translating gives CASSYGGEYGNTIYF.

The chain carries TRBV10-3 and TRBJ1-2; the match to TRBD1 covers 8 bases. The CDR3 has 13 residues. Germline V gene lookup returns CDR1 ENHRY and CDR2 SYGVKD. The V segment lost 9 bases and the J segment 2 bases; nucleotides outside the gene matches: 5. As DNA, the CDR3 is TGTGCCATTCGACAGGGGCAAAACTATGGCTACACCTTC. Amino acid sequence: CAIRQGQNYGYTF.

The chain employs TRBV5-1 and TRBJ2-7, with D uncertain. With 7 bases removed from V and 6 bases from J, the gap between germline ends came to 14 bases. CDR3 length equals 12 residues. Germline assignment: CDR1 SGHRS and CDR2 YFSETQ. The CDR3: CASSPRVSEQYF. CDR3 bases: TGCGCCAGCTCCCCCCGGGTCAGCGAGCAGTACTTC.

The J gene is TRBJ2-5, the V gene TRBV7-2; 7 positions match TRBD2. Losses at the gene ends were 0 bases for V and 0 bases for J; bases not matched to a gene: 4. Germline V lookup: CDR1 SGHTA, CDR2 FQGNSA. The CDR3 consists of 16 residues. This CDR3 is CASSLAGGWYQETQYF. CDR3 in DNA: TGTGCCAGCAGCTTAGCGGGAGGGTGGTACCAAGAGACCCAGTACTTC.

CDR3 amino acids: CASSKKRGTGELFF. The DNA for the CDR3 is TGTGCCAGCAGCAAAAAAAGAGGAACCGGGGAGCTGTTTTTT. V is TRBV21-1 and J is TRBJ2-2; the D call in the table, TRBD2, was not verified against the DNA. TRBV21-1 is classified as a pseudogene. The CDR3 length is 14 residues.

V usage is TRBV6-6 and J usage is TRBJ2-1; 9 nucleotides align to TRBD2. The CDR3 consists of 15 residues. V was clipped by 7 bases and J by 4 bases; unmatched bases: 8. The germline CDR1 and CDR2 sequences are MNHNY and SVGAGI (reference sequence). CDR3 amino acids: CASTPLAGGYNEQFF. In DNA, the CDR3 is TGTGCCAGCACCCCACTGGCGGGAGGGTACAATGAGCAGTTCTTC.